This record covers a single TCR beta chain. The antigen is unknown. Negative isolation yielded CD4+ and CD8+ T cells, and FACS enriched TEMRA cells. The CDR3 length is 15 residues. The V gene end was trimmed by 1 base and the J gene end by 3 bases; junction bases not matched to a gene: 2. Looked up from germline, CDR1 is MGHRA and CDR2 is YSYEKL. The data belong to a study of CD8 T cells in Susac syndrome. Across the study: Blood was drawn from patients with Susac syndrome. At that point, they were therapy-naive, on corticosteroids, or on intravenous immunoglobulin alone. General observations from the study: The study conceded that its TCR sequencing and HLA analysis involved relatively few individuals.

The authors reverse transcribed about 0.5 to 1 ug RNA with random hexamers. TCR beta CDR3 was amplified by immunoSEQ multiplex PCR. This amplification extended across 54 Vbeta and 13 Jbeta segments. One entry per CDR3 protein, called by TCRdb with MiXCR from the immunoSEQ multiplex PCR reads. This table has 75,000 to 95,000 distinct CDR3 sequences, about 95% appearing once. This chain uses TRBV4-1 with TRBJ2-5, with TRBD1 matching 10 bases. The sequencing input was CD8+ T cells from PBMCs. This receptor was obtained from a human donor with Susac syndrome. The CDR3 region has the DNA TGCGCCAGCAGCCAAGGGGACAGGGGAAAAGAGACCCAGTACTTC. Translation gives CASSQGDRGKETQYF.